Below are 31 T cell receptor beta chains sequenced from a single sample in a study of blood T cell repertoires in COVID-19 (dated by TCRdb to between 2020 and 2021). Libraries came from the immunoSEQ multiplex PCR assay. The immuneACCESS repertoire file appears here via TCRdb, limited to in-frame rearrangements. These files lack a portion of the clones; in checked studies, under half of the deficit traces to unresolved V genes, and the cause of the others is not known. The sample table contains 300,000 to 500,000 clones; only one count was recorded for 70% to 90% of them. Roughly 2% of the sample goes to the ten largest clones. The sequencing input was PBMCs or T cells enriched from blood (not recorded which). These receptors all stem from a woman in her forties with acute COVID-19.

The rearrangement joins TRBV7-2 to TRBJ1-5; no clear D gene. The V gene lost 2 bases and the J gene lost 4 bases, with 6 bases spanning the gap. The CDR3 runs 13 residues. Germline V gene data show CDR1 as SGHTA and CDR2 as FQGNSA. CDR3 DNA: TGTGCCAGCAGCTTATCCCAAAATCAGCCCCAGCATTTT. Its translation: CASSLSQNQPQHF.

V and J are TRBV4-1 and TRBJ1-2, with 8 bases identical to TRBD1. Per the germline V gene, CDR1 is MGHRA and CDR2 is YSYEKL. CDR3 length: 15 residues. J lost 2 bases, V lost 1 base, and 3 bases had no gene match. In DNA, the CDR3 is TGCGCCAGCAGCCAAGGAAGACAGGGGAACTATGGCTACACCTTC. Translation: CASSQGRQGNYGYTF.

Points on this clone: This same CDR3 is encoded by further DNA sequences in the sample. The chain recombines TRBV19 with TRBJ1-5; D ambiguous. Germline CDR1 is LNHDA and CDR2 is SQIVND (reference sequence). The CDR3 has 13 amino acids. Trimming took off 4 bases at V and 2 bases at J, with 6 bases between the two ends. The DNA for the CDR3 is TGTGCCAGTAGTAAGCAGGGCAATCAGCCCCAGCATTTT. It codes for CASSKQGNQPQHF. The entire variable domain, with the rest obtained from reference TRBV19 and TRBJ1-5, is as follows: DGGITQSPKYLFRKEGQNVTLSCEQNLNHDAMYWYRQDPGQGLRLIYYSQIVNDFQKGDIAEGYSVSREKKESFPLTVTSAQKNPTAFYLCASSKQGNQPQHFGDGTRLSIL.

The chain carries TRBV18 and TRBJ2-1; D is ambiguous. In germline, CDR1 is KGHSH, CDR2 LQKENI. This CDR3 has 14 residues. With 3 bases removed from V and 4 bases from J, the gap between germline ends came to 10 bases. DNA of the CDR3: TGTGCCAGCTCACCGGGCACTTGGTACAATGAGCAGTTCTTC. It yields the protein CASSPGTWYNEQFF.

This chain links TRBV6-4 with TRBJ2-1; 10 nucleotides match TRBD2. J lost 4 bases, V lost 6 bases, and 6 bases had no gene match. The germline V gene encodes CDR1 MRHNA and CDR2 SNTAGT. There are 15 residues in the CDR3. The CDR3: CASSPLAGNYNEQFF. The CDR3 DNA reads as TGTGCCAGCAGCCCACTAGCGGGAAATTACAATGAGCAGTTCTTC.

This clone was picked up one time. The chain couples TRBV24-1 to TRBJ2-1; 8 bases line up with TRBD1. With 9 bases clipped from V and 9 bases from J, the junction kept 9 bases outside the gene matches. The germline CDR1 and CDR2 sequences are KGHDR and SFDVKD. The CDR3 contains 13 residues. The DNA of the CDR3 is TGTGCCACCTCTAGGACAGGGTTTTCTGAGCAGTTCTTC. Encoded protein: CATSRTGFSEQFF.

The rearrangement uses TRBV29-1 and TRBJ2-5, with 15 bases identical to TRBD2. This CDR3 has 15 amino acids. V was pared by 4 bases and J by 1 base, with 1 base of the junction left unmatched. Germline loops: CDR1 SQVTM, CDR2 ANQGSEA. The CDR3 DNA sequence: TGCAGCGTTGGGACTAGCGGGGGGGCCCAAGAGACCCAGTACTTC. Its translation: CSVGTSGGAQETQYF.

J is TRBJ1-3 and V is TRBV6-6, with D tentatively TRBD1 (5 bases). This CDR3 contains 15 residues. V lost 5 bases and J 4 bases, leaving 15 bases between the germline ends. CDR1 MNHNY and CDR2 SVGAGI come from the germline V gene (reference sequence). CDR3 nucleotides: TGTGCCAGCAGTGATACAGGTTTGAGGGGAAACACCATATATTTT. Translation gives CASSDTGLRGNTIYF.

The chain is built from TRBV6-5 and TRBJ2-4, with D perhaps matching TRBD2 (5 bases). Germline loops: CDR1 MNHEY, CDR2 SVGAGI. V shed 2 bases and J shed 0 bases, with 11 bases lying between them. The CDR3 is 16 residues long. CDR3 protein: CASSYMLEVAKNIQYF. Written as DNA, the CDR3 is TGTGCCAGCAGTTACATGTTGGAGGTAGCCAAAAACATTCAGTACTTC.

To note about this clone: Other DNA sequences in the same sample also yield this CDR3. The rearrangement links TRBV5-1 to TRBJ1-2, with D possibly matching TRBD1 (6 bases). Germline CDR1 and CDR2: SGHRS and YFSETQ. The CDR3 contains 13 residues. V lost 2 bases and J lost 2, with 7 bases in between. The CDR3 DNA reads TGCGCCAGCAGCTTAGACAGGAACTATGGCTACACCTTC. Encoded protein: CASSLDRNYGYTF.

The chain carries TRBV5-4 and TRBJ2-5, with D maybe TRBD2 (6 bases). The V and J ends lost 0 bases and 5 bases respectively, with 11 bases between them. Germline values: CDR1 SGHNT, CDR2 YYREEE (reference sequence). CDR3 length: 14 amino acids. The CDR3 region has the DNA TGTGCCAGCAGCTTGGCAGGGAGGACGGAGACCCAGTACTTC. Its translation: CASSLAGRTETQYF.

The rearrangement links TRBV10-2 to TRBJ2-4; perhaps TRBD1 as D (5 bases). V gave up 9 bases and J gave up 8 bases, with 26 bases separating them. This CDR3 has 16 amino acids. CDR1 and CDR2 from the germline V gene are WSHSY and SAAADI. The DNA for the CDR3 is TGCGCCAGTTCCTCCTGGGGCGGTCCGGGCCCGGACATTCAGTACTTC. This encodes CASSSWGGPGPDIQYF.

The CDR3 is CAWRLIYNSPLHF. In DNA form, the CDR3 reads TGTGCCTGGAGGTTAATTTATAATTCACCCCTCCACTTT. The chain is built from TRBV30 and TRBJ1-6; D remains ambiguous. CDR3 size: 13 residues. The V end lost 3 bases, the J end lost 4 bases, and 7 bases lay between the germline ends. In germline, CDR1 is GTSNPN, CDR2 SVGIG (reference sequence).

The chain is built from TRBV12-3 or TRBV12-4 and TRBJ2-5; D gene ambiguous. V lost 3 bases and J 4 bases, leaving 6 bases between the germline ends. The CDR3 extends over 12 amino acids. This CDR3 reads CASSFPGETQYF. CDR3 sequence (DNA): TGTGCCAGCAGTTTTCCAGGAGAGACCCAGTACTTC.

This chain links TRBV20-1 with TRBJ1-4; D is unresolved. Trimming removed 3 bases from V and 7 bases from J, with 18 bases in between. The CDR3 spans 15 residues. Germline V gene lookup returns CDR1 DFQATT and CDR2 SNEGSKA (reference sequence). CDR3 DNA sequence: TGCAGTGCTAGTCGTGTGGGAGATTTTGGTGAAAAACTGTTTTTT. Its translation is CSASRVGDFGEKLFF.

The V and J genes are TRBV12-3 or TRBV12-4 and TRBJ2-5; TRBD2 might be the D (6 bases). This CDR3 spans 12 amino acids. Deletions cut 3 bases from V and 7 bases from J, with 9 bases between. The CDR3 DNA reads as TGTGCCAGCAGTTTCGGGGGAGGGACCCAGTACTTC. It encodes CASSFGGGTQYF.

This sequence joins TRBV7-2 and TRBJ1-2, with 7 nucleotides matching TRBD1. Losses at the gene ends were 5 bases for V and 0 bases for J; bases not matched to a gene: 12. CDR1 SGHTA and CDR2 FQGNSA come from the germline V gene. The CDR3 consists of 17 residues. This CDR3 is CASSPPGQRPSNYGYTF. CDR3 nucleotides: TGTGCCAGCAGCCCACCGGGACAGCGCCCTTCTAACTATGGCTACACCTTC. Looking up the rest from reference TRBV7-2 and TRBJ1-2 gives the full variable domain: GAGVSQSPSNKVTEKGKDVELRCDPISGHTALYWYRQSLGQGLEFLIYFQGNSAPDKSGLPSDRFSAERTGGSVSTLTIQRTQQEDSAVYLCASSPPGQRPSNYGYTFGSGTRLTVV.

The rearrangement uses TRBV10-3 and TRBJ1-2, with 7 positions matching TRBD1. Looked up from germline, CDR1 is ENHRY and CDR2 is SYGVKD. J gave up 8 bases and V 4 bases, and 7 bases lay outside the gene matches. The CDR3 sequence is 13 residues long. As DNA, the CDR3 is TGTGCCATCAGTGCAGGTACAGGGGAGGGCTACACCTTC. This gives the protein CAISAGTGEGYTF.

V is TRBV29-1 and J is TRBJ1-1; 10 nucleotides match TRBD1. This CDR3 contains 15 residues. CDR1 SQVTM and CDR2 ANQGSEA come from the germline V gene. Trimming cost V 6 bases and J 6 bases; bases outside gene matches: 13. As DNA, the CDR3 is TGCAGCGTCGACCCATTCGGACAGGGGGTCCCTGAAGCTTTCTTT. It yields the protein CSVDPFGQGVPEAFF.

J is TRBJ2-1 and V is TRBV27; D not resolved. The CDR3 totals 12 residues. CDR1 and CDR2 from the germline V gene are MNHEY and SMNVEV (reference sequence). Trimming removed 3 bases at V and 4 bases at J, with 4 bases between. In DNA form, the CDR3 reads TGTGCCAGCAGTTTCGGGTACAATGAGCAGTTCTTC. Protein sequence: CASSFGYNEQFF.

The V gene is TRBV7-9, the J gene TRBJ1-5; a possible D gene is TRBD1 (5 bases). V was pared by 5 bases and J by 4 bases, with 9 bases between. Per the germline V gene, CDR1 is SEHNR and CDR2 is FQNEAQ (reference sequence). This CDR3 is 13 amino acids long. In DNA form, the CDR3 reads TGTGCCAGCAGCAGGGACGGTAATCAGCCCCAGCATTTT. It encodes CASSRDGNQPQHF.

The chain has TRBV5-1 and TRBJ1-2; D may be TRBD1 (5 bases). Deletions cut 1 base from V and 0 bases from J, with 19 bases between. The CDR3 loop spans 18 amino acids. Germline loops: CDR1 SGHRS, CDR2 YFSETQ. Here the CDR3 DNA reads TGCGCCAGCAGCTTGATGAGCGGCGGCGGGGACGCTAACTATGGCTACACCTTC. This codes for CASSLMSGGGDANYGYTF.

The J gene is TRBJ2-2, the V gene TRBV11-2, with a tentative D call TRBD1 (5 bases). Per the germline V gene, CDR1 is SGHAT and CDR2 is FQNNGV. Trimming cost V 2 bases and J 0 bases, with 7 bases left between them. This CDR3 is built from 15 residues. The CDR3 reads CASSLRGSNTGELFF. CDR3 bases: TGTGCCAGCAGCTTAAGGGGATCGAACACCGGGGAGCTGTTTTTT.

The chain links TRBV30 to TRBJ1-5; D not certain. Trimming took off 0 bases at V and 7 bases at J, with 10 bases between the two ends. Germline values: CDR1 GTSNPN, CDR2 SVGIG (reference sequence). This CDR3 contains 13 residues. CDR3: CAWSVDLTQPQHF. CDR3 nucleotide sequence: TGTGCCTGGAGTGTAGACTTAACACAGCCCCAGCATTTT. The variable domain in full, completed from reference TRBV30 and TRBJ1-5, reads SQTIHQWPATLVQPVGSPLSLECTVEGTSNPNLYWYRQAAGRGLQLLFYSVGIGQISSEVPQNLSASRPQDRQFILSSKKLLLSDSGFYLCAWSVDLTQPQHFGDGTRLSIL.

The chain is built from TRBV5-5 and TRBJ1-5; D unresolved. Germline CDR1 and CDR2: SGHKS and YYEKEE (reference sequence). The CDR3 consists of 13 residues. V dropped 2 bases and J dropped 7 bases, with 10 bases sitting between them. CDR3 in amino acids: CASSLIGEQPQHF. CDR3 in DNA: TGTGCCAGCAGCTTAATCGGGGAGCAGCCCCAGCATTTT.

This clone appeared a few times. V gene TRBV11-2 combines with J gene TRBJ2-1; 10 bases match TRBD2. Looked up from germline, CDR1 is SGHAT and CDR2 is FQNNGV. The length of the CDR3 is 15 residues. The V segment lost 7 bases and the J segment 5 bases; nucleotides outside the gene matches: 8. CDR3 loop: CASTFTSGTNNEQFF. CDR3 DNA sequence: TGTGCCAGCACCTTCACTAGCGGGACAAACAATGAGCAGTTCTTC.

V usage is TRBV25-1 and J usage is TRBJ2-5, with 11 positions matching TRBD1. The CDR3 extends over 14 amino acids. V dropped 8 bases and J dropped 5; count of bases not matched to a gene: 7. Germline CDR1 is MGHDK and CDR2 is SYGVNS. In DNA form, the CDR3 reads TGTGCCAGCGGTGGGACAGGGGGGTTGGAGACCCAGTACTTC. Translated: CASGGTGGLETQYF.

This clone was detected only a few times. The chain recombines TRBV4-1 with TRBJ1-6, with TRBD1 matching 7 bases. The germline V gene has CDR1 MGHRA and CDR2 YSYEKL. The J segment lost 6 bases and the V segment lost 6 bases, leaving 14 bases of the junction unmatched. This CDR3 is 17 amino acids long. The CDR3 DNA reads TGCGCCAGCAGTCCGCCGCTGGACAGGAGTCGTAATTCACCCCTCCACTTT. Residues: CASSPPLDRSRNSPLHF.

The CDR3 DNA is TGTGCCAGCAGCCCCATTTCAGGGGGAGCTAATTCACCCCTCCACTTT. It is translated as CASSPISGGANSPLHF. The chain is built from TRBV5-4 and TRBJ1-6; TRBD1 matches at 7 bases. The junction had 10 bases not matched to a gene; V was cut back by 4 bases and J by 6 bases. CDR3 length equals 16 residues. CDR1 SGHNT and CDR2 YYREEE come from the germline V gene (reference sequence).

V gene TRBV19 combines with J gene TRBJ1-4; D unresolved. Between the trimmed V and J ends, which lost 4 bases and 7 bases, there was a span of 10 bases. The germline CDR1 and CDR2 sequences are LNHDA and SQIVND (reference sequence). The CDR3 is made up of 13 amino acids. The CDR3 bases are TGTGCCAGTAGTAGCATAGCGGGTGAAAAACTGTTTTTT. This gives the protein CASSSIAGEKLFF. The whole variable domain, filled in from reference TRBV19 and TRBJ1-4, reads DGGITQSPKYLFRKEGQNVTLSCEQNLNHDAMYWYRQDPGQGLRLIYYSQIVNDFQKGDIAEGYSVSREKKESFPLTVTSAQKNPTAFYLCASSSIAGEKLFFGSGTQLSVL.

The gene calls are TRBV2 and TRBJ2-2, with 7 bases matching TRBD1. With V trimmed by 7 bases and J by 3 bases, 8 bases remained unmatched. The length of the CDR3 is 15 residues. Germline lookup yields CDR1 SNHLY and CDR2 FYNNEI. CDR3 residues: CASKKGGAYTGELFF. The CDR3, as DNA: TGTGCCAGCAAAAAAGGGGGCGCTTACACCGGGGAGCTGTTTTTT.